The 13 T cell receptor beta chains below were found in one sample sequenced in a study of shared clonotypes between healthy human individuals. TCRdb keeps only in-frame clones here, not all; method: immunoSEQ multiplex PCR. The sample lists some 1.5 million clones, over 95% occurring once. The sample comprised naive CD4+ T cells sorted from blood. The subset was: CD45RA+ positively selected. The receptors originated from a man aged 25 to 45 in good health.

The chain uses TRBV7-2 and TRBJ2-7; 8 bases map to TRBD1. The trim removed 5 bases at V and 5 bases at J, leaving 8 bases unmatched. Germline-derived CDR1 and CDR2 are SGHTA and FQGNSA. This CDR3 contains 14 residues. CDR3 sequence reads: CASSPSRTGHEQYF. In nucleotides, the CDR3 is TGTGCCAGCAGCCCAAGCCGGACAGGGCACGAGCAGTACTTC.

The chain has TRBV18 and TRBJ2-7, with 8 bases aligning to TRBD1. Germline V gives CDR1 KGHSH, CDR2 LQKENI. CDR3 length equals 16 residues. V was clipped by 6 bases and J by 4 bases; unmatched bases: 14. CDR3 nucleotides: TGTGCCAGCTCCCGCCAATTGACAGGGGCGCAATACGAGCAGTACTTC. Residues: CASSRQLTGAQYEQYF.

CDR3 residues: CASSSMTLAKNIQYF. The DNA of the CDR3 is TGTGCCAGCAGCTCCATGACTTTAGCCAAAAACATTCAGTACTTC. V usage is TRBV11-2 and J usage is TRBJ2-4; D unclear. CDR1 SGHAT and CDR2 FQNNGV come from the germline V gene. CDR3 length: 15 amino acids. V lost 4 bases to trimming and J lost 0 bases, with 10 bases between them.

This clone was observed a single time. V gene TRBV18 combines with J gene TRBJ2-5; D might be TRBD2 (5 bases). Trimming removed 0 bases at V and 1 base at J, with 15 bases between. This CDR3 has 17 residues. The germline V gene encodes CDR1 KGHSH and CDR2 LQKENI. The CDR3 sequence is CASSPPNRGRRQETQYF. CDR3 DNA sequence: TGTGCCAGCTCACCACCGAACCGGGGTCGTCGCCAAGAGACCCAGTACTTC.

This sequence joins TRBV28 and TRBJ1-2; D perhaps matches TRBD1 (6 bases). The CDR3 sequence is 14 residues long. The germline V and J ends were trimmed by 5 bases and 1 base, with 11 bases remaining between them. Germline CDR1 and CDR2: MDHEN and SYDVKM. DNA of the CDR3: TGTGCCAGCAGTGCGTACAGGGATAACTATGGCTACACCTTC. It encodes CASSAYRDNYGYTF.

This chain links TRBV5-1 with TRBJ1-4; possible D gene TRBD1, 5 bases. In germline, CDR1 is SGHRS, CDR2 YFSETQ. Deletions cut 4 bases from V and 8 bases from J, with 18 bases between. The CDR3 contains 15 residues. Here the CDR3 reads CASSVRDAEGEKLFF. In nucleotides, the CDR3 is TGCGCCAGCAGCGTCCGGGACGCCGAAGGGGAAAAACTGTTTTTT. The full variable domain, completed using reference TRBV5-1 and TRBJ1-4, is KAGVTQTPRYLIKTRGQQVTLSCSPISGHRSVSWYQQTPGQGLQFLFEYFSETQRNKGNFPGRFSGRQFSNSRSEMNVSTLELGDSALYLCASSVRDAEGEKLFFGSGTQLSVL.

This sequence joins TRBV6-6 and TRBJ1-2; D uncertain. V dropped 2 bases and J dropped 8 bases, with 15 bases sitting between them. Germline values: CDR1 MNHNY, CDR2 SVGAGI (reference sequence). There are 14 residues in the CDR3. The chain's CDR3 is CASSYDGSAGGYTF. In DNA, the CDR3 is TGTGCCAGCAGTTACGATGGCTCAGCCGGGGGCTACACCTTC.

The sample holds one count of this clone. This sequence joins TRBV7-8 and TRBJ2-7; TRBD2 aligns across 13 bases. Trimming removed 1 base from V and 6 bases from J; junction bases left unmatched: 3. The CDR3 loop spans 15 amino acids. The V gene's germline CDR1 is SGHVS and CDR2 FQNEAQ. The CDR3 region has the DNA TGTGCCAGCAGCTTAGATCGACTAGCGGGAGGCGAGCAGTACTTC. Protein product: CASSLDRLAGGEQYF.

This clone has just one count. This chain joins TRBV5-5 and TRBJ2-7; unclear D gene. This CDR3 comprises 13 residues. Germline values: CDR1 SGHKS, CDR2 YYEKEE (reference sequence). V lost 0 bases, J lost 2 bases, and 6 bases lay in between. CDR3 bases: TGTGCCAGCAGCTTGGACAGCACCTACGAGCAGTACTTC. Its translation: CASSLDSTYEQYF.

V is TRBV5-8 and J is TRBJ2-2, with D perhaps matching TRBD1 (5 bases). The V and J ends lost 1 base and 1 base respectively, with 8 bases between them. Per the germline V gene, CDR1 is SGHTS and CDR2 is YDEGEE. There are 15 residues in the CDR3. CDR3 DNA sequence: TGTGCCAGCAGCTTGTGGCAGGGGAACACCGGGGAGCTGTTTTTT. Amino acids: CASSLWQGNTGELFF. Full variable domain (remainder filled in from reference TRBV5-8 and TRBJ2-2): EAGVTQSPTHLIKTRGQQATLRCSPISGHTSVYWYQQALGLGLQFLLWYDEGEERNRGNFPPRFSGRQFPNYSSELNVNALELEDSALYLCASSLWQGNTGELFFGEGSRLTVL.

This clone was counted a single time. This sequence joins TRBV6-5 and TRBJ1-5; D is undetermined. The CDR3 totals 13 residues. Germline CDR1 MNHEY, CDR2 SVGAGI. Between the trimmed V and J ends, which lost 6 bases and 11 bases, there was a span of 17 bases. CDR3 nucleotide sequence: TGTGCCAGCAGCCCCGCGCGTGTGTCGTCCCAGCATTTT. This encodes CASSPARVSSQHF.

This clone was found once. The CDR3 loop is CASSWDRAHNEQFF. The DNA for the CDR3 is TGTGCCAGCAGTTGGGACAGGGCGCACAATGAGCAGTTCTTC. This sequence joins TRBV7-2 and TRBJ2-1, with TRBD1 identical over 9 bases. CDR1 and CDR2 from the germline V gene are SGHTA and FQGNSA. The CDR3 length is 14 residues. The V and J ends lost 6 bases and 5 bases, in that order; junction bases with no gene match: 5.

The chain has TRBV18 and TRBJ2-3; D gene unclear. Germline lookup yields CDR1 KGHSH and CDR2 LQKENI. The length of the CDR3 is 17 residues. With 0 bases removed from V and 0 bases from J, the gap between germline ends came to 13 bases. The CDR3: CASSPPSQTLSTDTQYF. CDR3 in DNA: TGTGCCAGCTCACCACCCTCGCAGACGTTGAGCACAGATACGCAGTATTTT.